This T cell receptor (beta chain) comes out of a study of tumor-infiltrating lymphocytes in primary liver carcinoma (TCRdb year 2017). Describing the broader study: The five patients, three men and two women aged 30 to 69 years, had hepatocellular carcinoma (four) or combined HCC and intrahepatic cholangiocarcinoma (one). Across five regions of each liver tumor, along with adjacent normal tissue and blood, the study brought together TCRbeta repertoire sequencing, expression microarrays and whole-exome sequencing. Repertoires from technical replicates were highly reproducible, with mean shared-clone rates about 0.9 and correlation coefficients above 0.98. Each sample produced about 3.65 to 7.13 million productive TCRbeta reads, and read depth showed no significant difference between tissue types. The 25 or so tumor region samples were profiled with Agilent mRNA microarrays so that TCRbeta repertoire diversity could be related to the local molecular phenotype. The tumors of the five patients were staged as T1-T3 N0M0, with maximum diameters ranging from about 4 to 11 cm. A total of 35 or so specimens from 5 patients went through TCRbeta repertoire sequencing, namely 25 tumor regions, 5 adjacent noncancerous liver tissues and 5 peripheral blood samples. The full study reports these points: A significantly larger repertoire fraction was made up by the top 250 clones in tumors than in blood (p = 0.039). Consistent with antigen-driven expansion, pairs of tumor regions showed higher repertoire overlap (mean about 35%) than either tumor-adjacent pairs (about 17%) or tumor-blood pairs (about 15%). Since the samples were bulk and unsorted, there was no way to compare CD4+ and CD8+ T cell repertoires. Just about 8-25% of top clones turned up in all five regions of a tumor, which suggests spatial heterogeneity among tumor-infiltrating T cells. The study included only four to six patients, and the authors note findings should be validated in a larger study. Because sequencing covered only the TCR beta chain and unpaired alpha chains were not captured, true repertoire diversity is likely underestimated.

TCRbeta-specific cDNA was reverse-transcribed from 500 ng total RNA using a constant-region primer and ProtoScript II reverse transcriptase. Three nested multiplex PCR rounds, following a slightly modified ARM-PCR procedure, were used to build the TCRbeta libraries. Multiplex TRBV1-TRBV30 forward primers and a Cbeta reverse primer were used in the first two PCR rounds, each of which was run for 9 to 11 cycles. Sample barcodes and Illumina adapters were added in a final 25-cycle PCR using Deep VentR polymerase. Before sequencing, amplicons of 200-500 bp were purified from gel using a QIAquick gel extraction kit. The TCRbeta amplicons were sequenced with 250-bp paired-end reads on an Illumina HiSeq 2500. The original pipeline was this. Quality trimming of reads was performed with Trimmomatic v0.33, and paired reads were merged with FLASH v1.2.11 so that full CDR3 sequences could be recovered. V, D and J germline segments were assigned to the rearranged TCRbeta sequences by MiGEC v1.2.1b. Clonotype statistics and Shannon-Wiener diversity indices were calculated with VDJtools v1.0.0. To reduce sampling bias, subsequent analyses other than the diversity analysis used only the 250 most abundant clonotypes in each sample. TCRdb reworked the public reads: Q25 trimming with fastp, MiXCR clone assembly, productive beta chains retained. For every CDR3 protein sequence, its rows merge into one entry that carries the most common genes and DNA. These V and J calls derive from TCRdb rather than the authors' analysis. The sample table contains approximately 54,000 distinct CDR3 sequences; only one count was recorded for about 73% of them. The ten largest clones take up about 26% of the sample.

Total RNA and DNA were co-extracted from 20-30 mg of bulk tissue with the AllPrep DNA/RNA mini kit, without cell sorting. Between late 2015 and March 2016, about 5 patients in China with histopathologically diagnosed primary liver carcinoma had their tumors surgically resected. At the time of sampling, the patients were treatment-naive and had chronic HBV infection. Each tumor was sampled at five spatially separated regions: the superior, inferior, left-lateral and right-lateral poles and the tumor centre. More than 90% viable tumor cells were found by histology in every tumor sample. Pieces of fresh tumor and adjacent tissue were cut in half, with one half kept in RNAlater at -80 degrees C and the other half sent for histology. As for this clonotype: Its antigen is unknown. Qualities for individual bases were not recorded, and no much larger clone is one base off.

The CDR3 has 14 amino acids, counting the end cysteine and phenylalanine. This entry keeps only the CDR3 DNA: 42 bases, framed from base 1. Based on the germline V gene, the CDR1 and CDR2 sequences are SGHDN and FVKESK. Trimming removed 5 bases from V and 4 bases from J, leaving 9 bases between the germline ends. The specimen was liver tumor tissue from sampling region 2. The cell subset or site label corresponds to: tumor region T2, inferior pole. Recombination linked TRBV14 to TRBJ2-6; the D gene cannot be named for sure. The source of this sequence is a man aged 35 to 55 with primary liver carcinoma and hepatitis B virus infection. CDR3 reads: CASSNQRGANVLTF. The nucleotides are TGTGCCAGCAGCAATCAAAGAGGGGCCAACGTCCTGACTTTC.